A selection of T cell receptor beta chains follows, all from one sample in a study of human T cells and chemical hapten exposure. Using its own MiXCR run on the RACE reads, TCRdb lists one record per CDR3 protein. Here the sample spans around 120,000 distinct CDR3 sequences, roughly 14% being singletons. Sequencing used whole blood, obtained in connection with sensitization to the hapten diphenylcyclopropenone (DPC). These receptors all come from a woman between 18 and 30 years old with alopecia areata. Some clones in this sample may be carry-over from other donors' samples. Each CDR3 is given with its conserved first and last residue. The order of the fields is D gene, clone size, J gene, V gene, CDR3 protein, CDR3 DNA. D genes are given only for firm matches. Some rows mark clone size as missing; the rest say once, few, many or name a class of expanded clone.

D: NA
size: NA
J: TRBJ2-5
V: TRBV7-9
CDR3: CASSPSSGFQETQYF
DNA: TGTGCCAGCAGCCCTTCGTCCGGATTCCAAGAGACCCAGTACTTC

D: TRBD1
size: NA
J: TRBJ1-1
V: TRBV20-1
CDR3: CSARDFPGGLRTEAFF
DNA: TGCAGTGCTAGAGATTTTCCAGGGGGCCTGCGGACTGAAGCTTTCTTT

D: NA
size: few
J: TRBJ1-2
V: TRBV6-6
CDR3: CASSYADRQYGYTF
DNA: TGTGCCAGCAGTTACGCTGACAGGCAGTATGGCTACACCTTC

D: TRBD2
size: few
J: TRBJ2-2
V: TRBV15
CDR3: CATSVSLAGSQTTGELFF
DNA: TGTGCCACCAGCGTGAGCTTAGCGGGGAGCCAGACCACCGGGGAGCTGTTTTTT

D: TRBD1
size: many
J: TRBJ2-2
V: TRBV7-6
CDR3: CASSSSGGLAGELFF
DNA: TGTGCCAGCAGCTCCTCAGGGGGCTTAGCCGGGGAGCTGTTTTTT

D: TRBD1
size: NA
J: TRBJ1-4
V: TRBV4-1
CDR3: CASSQTGGPNEKLFF
DNA: TGCGCCAGCAGCCAGACAGGGGGCCCTAATGAAAAACTGTTTTTT

D: NA
size: NA
J: TRBJ2-4
V: TRBV6-5
CDR3: CASSGGGRGGIQYF
DNA: TGTGCCAGCAGCGGAGGGGGGCGCGGAGGCATTCAGTACTTC

D: TRBD2
size: few
J: TRBJ2-3
V: TRBV10-3
CDR3: CAISEAKRGVGTDTQYF
DNA: TGTGCCATCAGTGAGGCAAAGCGGGGGGTTGGAACAGATACGCAGTATTTT

D: TRBD1
size: many
J: TRBJ1-3
V: TRBV7-8
CDR3: CASSDRGHGNTIYF
DNA: TGTGCCAGCAGCGACAGGGGGCACGGAAACACCATATATTTT

D: NA
size: NA
J: TRBJ1-2
V: TRBV7-2
CDR3: CASSPGVGFWGYTF
DNA: TGTGCCAGCAGCCCGGGGGTTGGGTTTTGGGGCTACACCTTC

D: TRBD1
size: NA
J: TRBJ2-7
V: TRBV11-2
CDR3: CASSPRTGINYEQYF
DNA: TGTGCCAGCAGCCCCAGGACAGGAATTAACTACGAGCAGTACTTC

D: NA
size: few
J: TRBJ2-1
V: TRBV6-5
CDR3: CASSKTSQAVLAHNEQFF
DNA: TGTGCCAGCAGCAAAACATCTCAGGCTGTACTAGCCCACAATGAGCAGTTCTTC

D: TRBD1
size: NA
J: TRBJ2-3
V: TRBV18
CDR3: CASSHQSTGQNTDTQYF
DNA: TGTGCCAGCTCACACCAATCCACGGGACAGAATACAGATACGCAGTATTTT

D: NA
size: few
J: TRBJ1-1
V: TRBV6-2/TRBV6-3
CDR3: CASSYGGGYTEAFF
DNA: TGTGCCAGCAGTTACGGTGGCGGCTACACTGAAGCTTTCTTT

D: TRBD1
size: few
J: TRBJ2-7
V: TRBV7-2
CDR3: CASSFSGTVSYEQYF
DNA: TGTGCCAGCAGCTTCTCCGGGACAGTTTCCTACGAGCAGTACTTC

D: TRBD1
size: NA
J: TRBJ2-7
V: TRBV5-4
CDR3: CASSSPGQDAYEQYF
DNA: TGTGCCAGCAGCTCCCCGGGACAGGACGCCTACGAGCAGTACTTC

D: NA
size: many
J: TRBJ1-5
V: TRBV7-2
CDR3: CASSSGVPNQPQHF
DNA: TGTGCCAGCAGCTCAGGGGTACCGAATCAGCCCCAGCATTTT

D: NA
size: many
J: TRBJ1-2
V: TRBV6-6
CDR3: CASSYPSANGYTF
DNA: TGTGCCAGCAGTTACCCTTCGGCAAATGGCTACACCTTC

D: NA
size: many
J: TRBJ1-2
V: TRBV7-9
CDR3: CASSPSQGSLVPNYGYTF
DNA: TGTGCCAGCAGCCCGAGTCAGGGTTCATTGGTCCCTAACTATGGCTACACCTTC

D: NA
size: once
J: TRBJ2-4
V: TRBV20-1
CDR3: CSARDPSGTKNIQYF
DNA: TGCAGTGCTAGAGATCCCTCAGGGACCAAAAACATTCAGTACTTC

D: NA
size: NA
J: TRBJ2-3
V: TRBV5-6
CDR3: CASSLAWLPGDTQYF
DNA: TGTGCCAGCAGCTTGGCCTGGCTCCCAGGAGATACGCAGTATTTT

D: NA
size: few
J: TRBJ2-7
V: TRBV6-5
CDR3: CASSYSSTHASYEQYF
DNA: TGTGCCAGCAGTTATTCCTCGACACACGCCTCCTACGAGCAGTACTTC

D: TRBD2
size: NA
J: TRBJ2-1
V: TRBV9
CDR3: CASSVAPTSGGEQFF
DNA: TGTGCCAGCAGCGTAGCCCCGACCTCGGGAGGTGAGCAGTTCTTC

D: TRBD1
size: NA
J: TRBJ2-1
V: TRBV6-2/TRBV6-3
CDR3: CASSYSSRFGTGFVNEQFF
DNA: TGTGCCAGCAGTTACTCGAGTCGTTTTGGGACAGGTTTCGTCAATGAGCAGTTCTTC

D: TRBD1
size: NA
J: TRBJ2-7
V: TRBV18
CDR3: CASSAGQGAGYEQYF
DNA: TGTGCCAGCTCAGCCGGACAGGGGGCGGGCTACGAGCAGTACTTC

D: TRBD1
size: few
J: TRBJ2-2
V: TRBV7-8
CDR3: CASSGDRGRTGELFF
DNA: TGTGCCAGCAGCGGGGACAGGGGTAGAACCGGGGAGCTGTTTTTT

D: NA
size: NA
J: TRBJ2-3
V: TRBV29-1
CDR3: CSGLTDTQYF
DNA: TGCAGCGGTTTGACAGATACGCAGTATTTT

D: TRBD1
size: many
J: TRBJ2-7
V: TRBV12-3/TRBV12-4
CDR3: CASSRTGGYEQYF
DNA: TGTGCCAGCAGCCGGACAGGGGGCTACGAGCAGTACTTC

D: TRBD1
size: NA
J: TRBJ1-6
V: TRBV7-9
CDR3: CASSLARQGRNSPLHF
DNA: TGTGCCAGCAGCCTAGCGCGACAGGGGCGGAATTCACCCCTCCACTTT

D: NA
size: many
J: TRBJ2-1
V: TRBV20-1
CDR3: CSAISSGLPYSYNEQFF
DNA: TGCAGTGCTATCTCCTCGGGACTCCCATACTCCTACAATGAGCAGTTCTTC

D: NA
size: many
J: TRBJ2-3
V: TRBV12-3/TRBV12-4
CDR3: CASSLDRSTDTQYF
DNA: TGTGCCAGCAGTTTAGACAGAAGCACAGATACGCAGTATTTT

D: TRBD2
size: many
J: TRBJ2-1
V: TRBV20-1
CDR3: CSASRAGGYNEQFF
DNA: TGCAGTGCTTCAAGAGCGGGGGGGTACAATGAGCAGTTCTTC

D: TRBD1
size: many
J: TRBJ2-7
V: TRBV4-1
CDR3: CASSRVTGLINEQYF
DNA: TGCGCCAGCAGCCGGGTGACAGGGCTGATAAACGAGCAGTACTTC

D: NA
size: few
J: TRBJ2-3
V: TRBV7-2
CDR3: CASKSGPIFDTQYF
DNA: TGTGCCAGCAAAAGCGGGCCTATTTTTGATACGCAGTATTTT